The subject of this entry is one TCR beta chain. The antigen remains unidentified. Trimming removed 5 bases from V and 3 bases from J, with 14 bases in between. The CDR3 length is 15 residues. Germline V gene data show CDR1 as SGHTS and CDR2 as YDEGEE. The data stem from a study of shared clonotypes between healthy human individuals. Overall study: The study used three CD4 naive, three CD4 memory, two CD8 naive and one CD8 memory plate per donor.

Authors' methods: Junction-only sequences without quality scores were provided by ImmunoSEQ, so filtering was different. Method: immunoSEQ multiplex PCR; TCRdb's copy keeps in-frame clones and lacks some. Clone size and V and J calls were adopted from that table, with D and trimming inferred from the DNA. The sample shows 2,500,000 or so clones, 92% of them seen only once. Overall study findings and caveats: Generation of non-shared clonotypes was less probable than generation of clonotypes shared by all four donors. Naive subsets generally had larger estimated richness than memory subsets.

Sequenced: naive CD4+ T cells from PBMCs. The subset: CD45RA+ positively selected. The chain has TRBV5-8 and TRBJ1-4; D might be TRBD1 (5 bases). This clonotype was sampled from a man aged 18 to 35 in good health. Some clones in this sample may be carry-over from other donors' samples. This CDR3 is CASSFQGTSNEKLFF. The CDR3 nucleotides are TGTGCCAGCAGTTTCCAGGGAACTTCTAATGAAAAACTGTTTTTT.